This entry concerns a single TCR beta chain. Profiled with immunoSEQ multiplex PCR; TCRdb holds only in-frame clones, not every one. Of around 130,000 clones in the sample, approximately 81% were seen once. This specimen belongs to a study of blood T cell repertoires in COVID-19. Study-level information: Sites across the United States, Italy and Spain contributed samples from acute and convalescent COVID-19.

Trimming removed 4 bases from V and 2 bases from J; junction bases left unmatched: 7. The CDR3 is 15 amino acids. Germline V gene sequence: CDR1 SNHLY, CDR2 FYNNEI. The chain couples TRBV2 to TRBJ2-5; the match to TRBD2 covers 7 bases. Sequencing was done on a sample of peripheral blood. The sequence was collected from a man between 60 and 75 years old with acute or convalescent COVID-19. The CDR3 DNA sequence: TGTGCCAGCAGTGGAATGCGGGGGATACAAGAGACCCAGTACTTC. This encodes CASSGMRGIQETQYF.